This TCR beta chain stems from a study of T cell responses to AZD1222 COVID-19 vaccine. Whole-study results and caveats: Compared with day 0, the breadth and depth of the Spike-specific TCR repertoire rose significantly after two doses of AZD1222. Donors were largely white British and mainly female; clonal diversity was possibly underestimated. Regions left unmutated in variants are reportedly the target of nearly half of spike-specific TCRs. Only a handful of AZD1222 recipients tested seropositive at baseline.

Regarding this clone: What it binds is not known.

The method was immunoSEQ multiplex PCR; TCRdb's version includes in-frame clones alone and lacks a portion of them. Among 75,000 to 85,000 clones listed, 65% to 80% were seen once. With 4 bases clipped from V and 5 bases from J, the junction kept 8 bases outside the gene matches. CDR1 and CDR2 (germline): PRHDT, FYEKMQ (reference sequence). CDR3 length: 14 amino acids. The genes are TRBV13 and TRBJ2-7; 7 positions agree with TRBD1. The source was peripheral blood, collected 28 days after the second dose of the MenACWY control vaccine. The clonotype was recovered from an adult who received the MenACWY meningococcal vaccine as a control. For the CDR3, the DNA is TGTGCCAGCAGCTCGACAGGGTTCCTCCACGAGCAGTACTTC. Residues: CASSSTGFLHEQYF. The full variable domain, its missing parts supplied by reference TRBV13 and TRBJ2-7, is AAGVIQSPRHLIKEKRETATLKCYPIPRHDTVYWYQQGPGQDPQFLISFYEKMQSDKGSIPDRFSAQQFSDYHSELNMSSLELGDSALYFCASSSTGFLHEQYFGPGTRLTVT.